The TCR beta chain described here comes from a study of T cells after yellow fever vaccination. Study-level results: Compared with primary, the secondary response was weaker and peaked at day 5, not 15. Contamination by abundant bulk-population clonotypes could be present in FACS-sorted repertoires. A small proportion of clonotypes was detected in both the CD4 and CD8 compartments.

Deletions cut 3 bases from V and 5 bases from J, with 14 bases between. CDR3 length equals 14 residues. CDR1 and CDR2 from the germline V gene are SGDLS and YYNGEE. UMIs were added to TCR cDNA along with a universal primer site when it was made by 5'RACE template switching. TCRdb re-derived calls from the 5' RACE reads in MiXCR, one entry per CDR3 protein. This sample has approximately 580,000 distinct CDR3 sequences; about 17% occur once, and the top ten carry 15% to 20%. This clonotype appeared a few times. Its antigen is not identified. The chain links TRBV9 to TRBJ2-5; TRBD2 might be the D (5 bases). This specimen consisted of PBMCs, obtained about 5 days after the first yellow fever vaccination. This TCR was recovered from a man younger than 30 who received the YFV17D yellow fever vaccine. The CDR3 reads CASSGGRASETQYF. CDR3 nucleotide sequence: TGTGCCAGCAGCGGAGGGAGAGCGTCGGAGACCCAGTACTTC. The variable domain in full, completed from reference TRBV9 and TRBJ2-5, reads DSGVTQTPKHLITATGQRVTLRCSPRSGDLSVYWYQQSLDQGLQFLIQYYNGEERAKGNILERFSAQQFPDLHSELNLSSLELGDSALYFCASSGGRASETQYFGPGTRLLVL.